This T cell receptor beta chain comes out of a study of blood T cell repertoires in COVID-19. Repertoires were generated with immunoSEQ multiplex PCR, while TCRdb's copy carries only in-frame clones and drops some. The sample carries 250,000 or so clones, 80% to 85% recorded once. Germline values: CDR1 SGHAT, CDR2 FQDESV (reference sequence). The CDR3 loop spans 13 amino acids. The ends were cut back, 3 bases at V and 3 bases at J, with 9 bases in the middle. Only a few counts were recorded for this clone. The chain has TRBV11-1 and TRBJ2-7; D may be TRBD2 (5 bases). The material sequenced was peripheral blood. The TCR sequence derives from a middle-aged woman who had recovered from COVID-19. CDR3 sequence (DNA): TGTGCCAGCAGCTTTAGTCGGGGCTACGAGCAGTACTTC. Its translation is CASSFSRGYEQYF.